The next 14 T cell receptor beta chains were all read from a single sample in a study of T-cell memory formation after mild COVID-19. From the 5' RACE reads, TCRdb called clonotypes with MiXCR, one entry per CDR3 protein. The data hold 140,000 or so distinct CDR3 sequences, with about 5.7% observed a single time. Sample: PBMCs or a T cell subset sorted from them (not recorded which). The source of these receptors is an adult woman who had mild COVID-19 (a few samples of this study predate the infection). Cell type and time point are not known.

This clonotype was seen ten or more times. The gene calls are TRBV4-1 and TRBJ1-5; no firm D call. Trimming took 2 bases from V and 6 from J, leaving 23 bases between them. Germline V CDR1 and CDR2: MGHRA, YSYEKL. This CDR3 region has 18 residues. CDR3 residues: CASSQPRRRGNIGQPQHF. The CDR3 bases are TGCGCCAGCAGCCAACCCCGTCGTCGAGGGAATATTGGTCAGCCCCAGCATTTT.

This clonotype was observed at least ten times. The chain links TRBV6-5 to TRBJ1-4, with 8 bases that match TRBD1. The V and J ends lost 5 bases and 0 bases, in that order; junction bases with no gene match: 5. The CDR3 extends over 16 amino acids. The V gene's germline CDR1 is MNHEY and CDR2 SVGAGI. CDR3 nucleotides: TGTGCCAGCAGTCGGAAACAGGGGGCAACTAATGAAAAACTGTTTTTT. Translated: CASSRKQGATNEKLFF.

This clonotype has more than one count but fewer than ten. CDR3 sequence reads: CASSQQRGDYGYTF. The DNA for the CDR3 is TGTGCCAGCAGCCAGCAACGGGGAGACTATGGCTACACCTTC. The V call is TRBV4-2, the J call TRBJ1-2; D gene unclear. Germline CDR1 reads LGHNA; CDR2 reads YNFKEQ. There are 14 residues in the CDR3. Trimming removed 3 bases at V and 3 bases at J, with 11 bases between.

The J gene is TRBJ1-1, the V gene TRBV6-5, with TRBD1 matching 9 bases. Germline CDR1 is MNHEY and CDR2 is SVGAGI. The length of the CDR3 is 16 residues. After removal of 6 bases from V and 8 bases from J, the junction contained 16 bases not matched to a gene. The CDR3 is CASRARDPRTGEEAFF. CDR3 coding DNA: TGTGCCAGCAGGGCCCGCGACCCTCGGACAGGGGAGGAAGCTTTCTTT.

This clonotype occurred a few times. The chain employs TRBV4-2 and TRBJ2-5, with unresolved D. V was cut by 6 bases and J by 1 base, with 9 bases left in between. Germline loops: CDR1 LGHNA, CDR2 YNFKEQ. The CDR3 spans 13 residues. CDR3 bases: TGTGCCAGCAGAAGGGATGTCCAAGAGACCCAGTACTTC. Its translation: CASRRDVQETQYF.

The chain couples TRBV18 to TRBJ2-2, with no clear D. V lost 0 bases and J lost 1, with 9 bases in between. The germline V gene has CDR1 KGHSH and CDR2 LQKENI. The CDR3 has 16 amino acids. The CDR3 loop is CASSPPGRGNTGELFF. In nucleotides, the CDR3 is TGTGCCAGCTCACCACCAGGGCGTGGGAACACCGGGGAGCTGTTTTTT.

V gene TRBV4-2 combines with J gene TRBJ2-5; TRBD1 matches at 7 bases. CDR3 length equals 16 residues. Trimming at V came to 3 bases and at J to 1 base, leaving 8 bases not matched to a gene. The V gene's germline CDR1 is LGHNA and CDR2 YNFKEQ. This chain's CDR3 is CASSQPFGTAQETQYF. The CDR3 bases are TGTGCCAGCAGCCAGCCATTTGGGACAGCCCAAGAGACCCAGTACTTC.

This clonotype has just a few counts. V gene TRBV19 combines with J gene TRBJ2-1, with 10 bases identical to TRBD2. The CDR3 consists of 16 residues. Germline CDR1 LNHDA, CDR2 SQIVND (reference sequence). V trimming: 5 bases; J trimming: 7 bases; junction bases outside the gene matches: 11. The CDR3 loop is CASSGRSGRLRNEQFF. The CDR3, as DNA: TGTGCCAGTAGTGGCCGTAGCGGGAGGTTGCGGAATGAGCAGTTCTTC.

Ten or more counts support this clonotype. The V and J genes are TRBV24-1 and TRBJ2-7; 9 bases agree with TRBD1. There are 14 residues in the CDR3. V was clipped by 7 bases and J by 2 bases; unmatched bases: 5. Germline V gives CDR1 KGHDR, CDR2 SFDVKD. In nucleotides, the CDR3 is TGTGCCACCAGCCCCGGGACAGGGACCTACGAGCAGTACTTC. Translated, it gives CATSPGTGTYEQYF.

This clonotype was recorded a few times. V and J are TRBV2 and TRBJ1-2; 7 positions match TRBD1. With 2 bases clipped from V and 3 bases from J, the junction kept 12 bases outside the gene matches. The CDR3 sequence is 17 residues long. Germline values: CDR1 SNHLY, CDR2 FYNNEI. CDR3 sequence reads: CASSERYLGTEDYGYTF. CDR3 DNA sequence: TGTGCCAGCAGTGAACGGTATTTGGGGACAGAGGACTATGGCTACACCTTC.

In its sample, this clonotype was seen many times. The genes are TRBV20-1 and TRBJ2-3, with a weak D call TRBD2 (5 bases). V was clipped by 6 bases and J by 2 bases, with 12 bases between them. CDR3 length equals 13 residues. Per the germline V gene, CDR1 is DFQATT and CDR2 is SNEGSKA (reference sequence). Written as DNA, the CDR3 is TGCAGTGCCAGACTAACCTCCACAGATACGCAGTATTTT. Its protein product is CSARLTSTDTQYF.

V and J are TRBV12-3 or TRBV12-4 and TRBJ2-1; D might be TRBD2 (5 bases). The CDR3 totals 15 residues. V was trimmed by 3 bases and J by 5 bases, leaving 14 bases between them. The DNA for the CDR3 is TGTGCCAGCAGTTTGGGGAGTAAGGGAAACAATGAGCAGTTCTTC. It is translated as CASSLGSKGNNEQFF.

The CDR3 nucleotides read TGTGCCACCAGCAGAGCGGGCCGGGGGACATCCTACAATGAGCAGTTCTTC. Its protein is CATSRAGRGTSYNEQFF. V gene TRBV15 combines with J gene TRBJ2-1; D possibly uses TRBD1 or TRBD2 (6 bases each). The CDR3 loop spans 17 amino acids. Trimming removed 1 base from V and 1 base from J, with 14 bases in between. The germline CDR1 and CDR2 sequences are LNHNV and YYDKDF (reference sequence).

This chain links TRBV6-2 or TRBV6-3 with TRBJ1-5; possibly TRBD1 for D (5 bases). Trimming shortened V by 5 bases and J by 2 bases, and 13 bases separated the two germline ends. CDR1 and CDR2 (germline): MNHEY, SVGEGT. This CDR3 spans 15 amino acids. This CDR3 is CASSKQVRGNQPQHF. The DNA for the CDR3 is TGTGCCAGCAGTAAACAGGTCCGTGGCAATCAGCCCCAGCATTTT.